Listed below are T cell receptor beta chains from one sample, sequenced in a study of identifying expanded T cells in peripheral blood. The method was immunoSEQ multiplex PCR; TCRdb's version includes in-frame clones alone and lacks a portion of them. This table has approximately 120,000 clones, more than 75% appearing once. Sequencing was carried out using blood. The receptors stem from a person between 18 and 75 years old in good health. The CDR3 runs from the conserved cysteine through the conserved F or W. The D gene is left open where the match is weak. A row's size may be missing; if present it is once, few, many or a size class.

TGCAGCGGCACCGGGCCCCCAATAGGGGAGCAGTACTTC CSGTGPPIGEQYF NA TRBJ2-7 TRBV29-1 NA
TGTGCCATCAGTGAGCGTTGGACAGGGGGTGCATCAGAGACCCAGTACTTC CAISERWTGGASETQYF NA TRBJ2-5 TRBV10-3 TRBD1
TGTGCCAGCAGTCGAGACAGGAAGAGGGAAGCTTTCTTT CASSRDRKREAFF NA TRBJ1-1 TRBV2 NA
TGTGCCAGCAGCTTGTGGCAGGCTAGACCTAACTATGGCTACACCTTC CASSLWQARPNYGYTF NA TRBJ1-2 TRBV5-6 NA
TGTGCCAGCAGTGAGGTCATGACAGATACGCAGTATTTT CASSEVMTDTQYF NA TRBJ2-3 TRBV6-1 NA
TGTGCCAGCAGCTTAGTTTGGACAGGGCAATCCTACGAGCAGTACTTC CASSLVWTGQSYEQYF NA TRBJ2-7 TRBV11-2 TRBD1
TGTGCCAGCAGCTGGTTACGAGGGACAGGACTCTGGGAGCAGTACTTC CASSWLRGTGLWEQYF NA TRBJ2-7 TRBV11-2 TRBD1
TGTGCCAGCAGTTACTCGGGCTCAGGCTTCGGCTACGAGCAGTACTTC CASSYSGSGFGYEQYF once TRBJ2-7 TRBV6-5 NA
TGCGCCAGCAGCCCTGGGGGGGCTAGCACAGATACGCAGTATTTT CASSPGGASTDTQYF NA TRBJ2-3 TRBV4-3 NA
TGTGCCAGCAGTGAATGGGGGATCTCCTATAATTCACCCCTCCACTTT CASSEWGISYNSPLHF NA TRBJ1-6 TRBV2 NA
TGTGCCAGCAGCCCACGACTCCGACAGGAGACCCAGTACTTC CASSPRLRQETQYF once TRBJ2-5 TRBV12-1 NA
TGTGCCAGCAGTGAATTGGGACTAAACTATGGCTACACCTTC CASSELGLNYGYTF NA TRBJ1-2 TRBV6-1 NA
TGCGCCAGCAGTGGGTTTGAGACAGGGGGCCCTGAAAAACTGTTTTTT CASSGFETGGPEKLFF NA TRBJ1-4 TRBV10-2 TRBD1
TGTGCCAGCAGCCCGGGACCAACGGGCTATGGCTACACCTTC CASSPGPTGYGYTF NA TRBJ1-2 TRBV27 NA
TGTGCCAGCAGTGCGGACAGGACTAATGGCACTGAAGCTTTCTTT CASSADRTNGTEAFF NA TRBJ1-1 TRBV27 TRBD1
TGTGCCAGCAGCTTGCCAGGGGGAGCCTACGAGCAGTACTTC CASSLPGGAYEQYF NA TRBJ2-7 TRBV7-9 TRBD1
TGCGCCAGCAGCTTGGCCAGGGACTACGAGCAGTACTTC CASSLARDYEQYF NA TRBJ2-7 TRBV5-1 NA
TGTGCCACCAACAGGGGGGATAACTATGGCTACACCTTC CATNRGDNYGYTF NA TRBJ1-2 TRBV15 TRBD1
TGTGCCAGCAAAATGGCAGATACGCAGTATTTT CASKMADTQYF once TRBJ2-3 TRBV2 NA
TGCAGCGTCTTAGTATACGAGCAGTACTTC CSVLVYEQYF once TRBJ2-7 TRBV29-1 NA
TGCGCCAGCAGCCCCGAAGAGCTACAGGGCGGGCTGAACACTGAAGCTTTCTTT CASSPEELQGGLNTEAFF once TRBJ1-1 TRBV4-3 NA
TGTGCCAGTAGTCCCCTAGGGACAGGGAGAAGGTCCTATGGCTACACCTTC CASSPLGTGRRSYGYTF NA TRBJ1-2 TRBV19 TRBD1
TGTGCCAGCTCACCGCAACGGGATACCTACGAGCAGTACTTC CASSPQRDTYEQYF NA TRBJ2-7 TRBV18 NA
TGTGCCAGCAGTTGGGACGGGAATGAAAAACTGTTTTTT CASSWDGNEKLFF NA TRBJ1-4 TRBV6-6 NA
TGTGCCAGCAGTGGACTTTTGGAGCTCTCCTACGAGCAGTACTTC CASSGLLELSYEQYF NA TRBJ2-7 TRBV2 NA
TGTGCCAGCAGCCTTGGACAGTTGGGGAATCAGCCCCAGCATTTT CASSLGQLGNQPQHF NA TRBJ1-5 TRBV7-2 NA
TGTGCCAGCAGTGATGTTAAGACAGGGGTGGATTCACCCCTCCACTTT CASSDVKTGVDSPLHF NA TRBJ1-6 TRBV7-9 TRBD1
TGTGCCAGCAGCTTAGAAAGGTGGAGGGGGAGAGATGAGCAGTTCTTC CASSLERWRGRDEQFF NA TRBJ2-1 TRBV7-6 NA
TGTGCCAGCGGCCGCCGACAGGGGGCGTACGAGCAGTACTTC CASGRRQGAYEQYF NA TRBJ2-7 TRBV27 TRBD1
TGTGCCAGTAGTAAGGCCGGACAGGGCTACGAGCAGTACTTC CASSKAGQGYEQYF many TRBJ2-7 TRBV19 TRBD1
TGTGCCAGCTCAGACGGACTCACAGATACGCAGTATTTT CASSDGLTDTQYF NA TRBJ2-3 TRBV18 NA
TGTGCCAGCAGTACTCTCGAGACTGAAGCTTTCTTT CASSTLETEAFF NA TRBJ1-1 TRBV5-5 NA
TGTGCTAGTGGTGACAGGCCGGGCTATGGCTACACCTTC CASGDRPGYGYTF NA TRBJ1-2 TRBV12-5 NA
TGTGCCAGCAGTGAATTGGGTTTATGGGAAGGGAACACTGAAGCTTTCTTT CASSELGLWEGNTEAFF NA TRBJ1-1 TRBV11-2 NA
TGTGCCAGCAGTTACTCTCAGGGGCTCGGCTACACCTTC CASSYSQGLGYTF NA TRBJ1-2 TRBV6-5 NA
TGTGCCAGCAGCCAGACAGATAATAATTCACCCCTCCACTTT CASSQTDNNSPLHF NA TRBJ1-6 TRBV7-9 NA
TGTGCCAGCTCCCAGATGAGCTCCTACGAGCAGTACTTC CASSQMSSYEQYF NA TRBJ2-7 TRBV18 NA
TGTGCCAGCAGCTTAGATGGGACTCGCTTCACAGATACGCAGTATTTT CASSLDGTRFTDTQYF NA TRBJ2-3 TRBV11-2 NA
TGTGCCAGCAGCTCTACAGGGGACGAAACTGAAGCTTTCTTT CASSSTGDETEAFF NA TRBJ1-1 TRBV5-6 TRBD1
TGTGCCAGCAGCTTTGAGGGGGCAGTCTACTCGGAAGCTTTCTTT CASSFEGAVYSEAFF once TRBJ1-1 TRBV11-2 TRBD1
TGCGCCAGCAGCCCATCAGGGGGTGCATATGGCTACACCTTC CASSPSGGAYGYTF NA TRBJ1-2 TRBV4-3 TRBD1
TGTGCCAGTAGTATGGAGGGCGGTAACTATGGCTACACCTTC CASSMEGGNYGYTF NA TRBJ1-2 TRBV19 NA
TGTGCCAGTTCTTTAGATTGGACCGTCAGCTATGGCTACACCTTC CASSLDWTVSYGYTF NA TRBJ1-2 TRBV19 NA
TGTGCCAGCAGTGCTCGGACAGGGAGCTCCTACGAGCAGTACTTC CASSARTGSSYEQYF NA TRBJ2-7 TRBV25-1 TRBD1
TGTGCCAGCAGCTTGGGACAGTGGAATGAAAAACTGTTTTTT CASSLGQWNEKLFF NA TRBJ1-4 TRBV7-2 TRBD1
TGTGCCACCACCCGACGAGGTGACACCGGGGAGCTGTTTTTT CATTRRGDTGELFF NA TRBJ2-2 TRBV15 NA
TGTGCCAGCAGCTTAGCTCCCGGTTCTGGGGCCAACGTCCTGACTTTC CASSLAPGSGANVLTF NA TRBJ2-6 TRBV11-2 NA
TGTGCCAGCAGCTTGACTAGAACCTACGAGCAGTACTTC CASSLTRTYEQYF NA TRBJ2-7 TRBV7-2 NA
TGTGCCAGCAGCTTACTATTAACTGAAGCTTTCTTT CASSLLLTEAFF NA TRBJ1-1 TRBV11-2 NA
TGTGCCAGCAGTGTGACACAGGGTGTATACTATGGCTACACCTTC CASSVTQGVYYGYTF NA TRBJ1-2 TRBV6-1 NA
TGTGCCAGCAGCCCCCGGACAGGGGGGGGCGAGCAGTACTTC CASSPRTGGGEQYF NA TRBJ2-7 TRBV11-2 TRBD1
TGTGCCAGCCGACGGGACCTCTGGAGCAATCAGCCCCAGCATTTT CASRRDLWSNQPQHF NA TRBJ1-5 TRBV2 NA
TGTGCCAGCAGCTTGGCCCGAGAGACAGGTGGATTGGCCCAGTACTTC CASSLARETGGLAQYF NA TRBJ2-5 TRBV5-4 NA
TGTGCCAGTCAGCGGGGGGCGGTTACAGATACGCAGTATTTT CASQRGAVTDTQYF once TRBJ2-3 TRBV19 TRBD2
TGTGCCAGCACCCCCCGACGGGGACAGAGGGGAGATACGCAGTATTTT CASTPRRGQRGDTQYF NA TRBJ2-3 TRBV2 TRBD1